This entry is about one T cell receptor (beta chain). This clone was counted once. Its antigen is unknown. No qualities accompany the bases; no much larger clone lies one base away. This specimen comes from a study of OX40 agonist ivuxolimab in advanced cancers. Regarding the research as a whole: Ivuxolimab was an agonistic, fully human IgG2 monoclonal antibody directed against OX40 (CD134), a costimulatory receptor. Intravenous ivuxolimab was administered to patients every 2 weeks at six dose levels: 0.01, 0.1, 0.3, 1.5, 3 and 10 mg/kg. Among the approximately 54 dose-escalation patients, about 20 had hepatocellular carcinoma, 15 or so melanoma, 9 renal cell carcinoma and 9 head and neck cancer. In the dose-escalation cohort, 70% to 85% of patients were male, and the mean age was approximately 60 years, with a range of roughly 20 to 79. Patients were allowed to have had prior anti-PD-1, anti-PD-L1 or anti-CTLA-4 therapy, and approximately 37% of the dose-escalation patients had been treated with checkpoint inhibitors. Partial responses occurred in three dose-escalation patients: two with cutaneous melanoma and one with hepatocellular carcinoma. Peripheral TCRbeta sequencing aimed to test whether ivuxolimab altered TCR sequence diversity and caused clonal T-cell expansion. The monotherapy dose-escalation portion (N ≈ 52 patients) of the phase I ivuxolimab trial is reported in the paper.

The CDR3 holds 17 amino acids from the cysteine to the phenylalanine. Just CDR3 DNA is preserved here, 51 bases in frame from base 1. V loses 7 bases, J loses 0 bases, and the germline ends lie 19 bases apart. Per the germline V gene, SQVTM is the CDR1 and ANQGSEA is the CDR2. The study at large found these results: Antigen specificity was not determined for the clonally expanded peripheral T cells. At doses of 0.1 to 3.0 mg/kg, clonal expansion of both CD4+ and CD8+ blood T cells was observed from baseline to week 6. In the 0.1-3.0 mg/kg groups, partial responders had among the lowest normalized peripheral clonal expansion, particularly in CD8+ T cells. Low levels of normalized T-cell clonal expansion were also seen in some nonresponding patients. On average, CD8+ T cells showed more expanded clones than CD4+ T cells after ivuxolimab.

The trial excluded patients who had a history of autoimmune disease or were on systemic immunosuppression. Peripheral blood for TCR sequencing was drawn from every dose cohort at baseline, at cycle 4 day 1 and at cycle 7 day 1. The samples were drawn from a first-in-human, open-label, multicenter phase I dose-escalation trial of ivuxolimab. The trial enrolled adults with locally advanced or metastatic head and neck squamous cell, hepatocellular, melanoma or renal cell carcinoma. CD4+ and CD8+ T cells were sorted separately from peripheral blood before TCR sequencing. To sequence the TCRbeta CDR3 region, genomic DNA was isolated from the sorted cells. TCRbeta CDR3 regions were sequenced using the immunoSEQ Assay. TCRdb provides this immuneACCESS table in a form limited to in-frame rearrangements. Some clones are lacking; in checked studies, under half of them reflect an unresolved V gene, and why the rest are absent is not known. In all, the sample holds about 100,000 clones, and less than 95% of those were seen once. The ten largest clonotypes hold about 0.49% of the sample.

The V and J genes are TRBV29-1 and TRBJ2-6; tentative D gene TRBD1, with 6 bases matching. The starting material was CD4+ or CD8+ T cells sorted from blood, obtained in a trial of the OX40 agonist ivuxolimab. The source is an adult with an advanced solid tumor such as melanoma, head and neck, liver or kidney cancer. The bases read TGCAGCGCAAAACAAGGGGGTTTGGGCTCTGGGGCCAACGTCCTGACTTTC. This codes for CSAKQGGLGSGANVLTF.